The present T cell receptor (beta chain) was sequenced within a study of spatial heterogeneity in lung cancer (dated by TCRdb to the late 2010s). Regarding the research as a whole: Donors were around 69 patients with early-stage, untreated non-small cell lung cancer from the lung TRACERx cohort. Follow-up PBMC samples were sequenced whenever available, with a median time to follow-up of approximately two years after resection. Beta-chain transcripts were consistently detected in greater numbers than alpha-chain transcripts, which likely reflected higher beta-chain transcript abundance. In the raw uncorrected reads, each unique combination of TCR and UMI appeared more than ten times on average. In non-small cell lung cancer, the study quantitatively compared TCR alpha and beta repertoires across several tumor regions, matched nontumor lung, and blood. Nonsynonymous mutation counts, determined by whole-exome sequencing of tumor tissue, were related to TCR repertoire features. Both alpha and beta chains were TCR-sequenced in samples taken at surgery, namely 220 tumor regions, 62 to 65 matched nontumor lung samples and 56 PBMC samples.

Sample time point, as interpreted from the label and publication: blood at routine non-recurrence follow-up after resection. For TCR sequencing, whole RNA was extracted from tumor and nontumor lung tissue, or from cryopreserved PBMC samples, and no cell sorting was done. A patient was chosen for TCR sequencing only when enough RNA was available from at least two tumor regions. As concerns this clonotype: Its antigen is not yet known. Per-nucleotide qualities are absent, and no much larger clonotype sits a single base away.

The receptor library was made with 5' RACE. Instrument used: NextSeq 500. The TCR library protocol attached a unique molecular identifier to each TCR cDNA molecule to allow correction of PCR and sequencing errors. Concerning the study's data processing: TCR identification, UMI-based error correction and CDR3 extraction were all carried out with Decombinator tools. Expanded TCRs were defined as those above a frequency of 2 per 1,000, corresponding to the top 1% of the tumor frequency distribution. Rényi diversity was computed with the R vegan package after subsampling each repertoire 100 times to 5,000 TCRs. CDR3 similarity networks were built from amino acid triplet string-kernel similarity, connecting CDR3s with pairwise similarity above 0.82. The public reads were quality trimmed at Q25 with fastp and then assembled into clones with MiXCR by TCRdb, keeping productive beta chains. Every entry covers one CDR3 protein and lists the most common genes and DNA from its rows. The V and J calls shown here were made by TCRdb, not taken from the authors' results. In all, the sample holds roughly 120,000 distinct CDR3 sequences, and approximately 12% of those were seen once. Approximately 15% of the sample is in the top ten clones.

Broader findings and caveats from the paper: Only 14 patients were included in comparisons of baseline and follow-up blood repertoires. Ubiquitous expanded tumor TCRs were detected in blood more often at tumor resection than at routine follow-up. Additional single-cell paired TCR alpha and beta sequencing was considered necessary to confirm, at a functional level, the hypothesis that regional TCRs recognize regional mutations.

V was cut back by 4 bases and J by 2 bases, leaving a gap of 9 bases between them. The germline V gene supplies CDR1 MNHEY and CDR2 SVGEGT. The CDR3 spans 13 residues, from the cysteine through the phenylalanine. The read is trimmed to its CDR3 DNA, 39 bases read in frame from base 1. The TCR comes from a male donor with early-stage non-small cell lung cancer. Material: PBMCs, obtained at follow-up. Here the chain combines TRBV6-2 or TRBV6-3 and TRBJ2-7; TRBD1 is a possible D gene, resting on 5 matching bases. CDR3 protein: CASSWGRPYEQYF. The bases are TGTGCCAGCAGTTGGGGCCGTCCCTACGAGCAGTACTTC.